Each of the 17 T cell receptor beta chains below was sequenced from the same sample in a study of CD8+ T cells in alopecia areata. Extracted RNA was reverse transcribed, and the resulting cDNA served as sequencing template. Only in-frame clones appear in the TCRdb table, and some are missing; sequencing was by immunoSEQ multiplex PCR. The sample has about 180,000 clones, roughly 60% seen once. Treatment defined: oral pan-JAK inhibitor, 5-10 mg twice daily. The sample was CD4+ T cells sorted from blood, taken at approximately week 60, from a patient treated with tofacitinib. The receptors derive from a human donor with alopecia areata.

The chain carries TRBV7-9 and TRBJ1-4; D gene unclear. The ends were cut back, 1 base at V and 4 bases at J, with 4 bases in the middle. Germline-derived CDR1 and CDR2 are SEHNR and FQNEAQ (reference sequence). This CDR3 is built from 13 residues. CDR3 nucleotides: TGTGCCAGCAGCTTAGTTCATAATGAAAAACTGTTTTTT. It specifies CASSLVHNEKLFF.

The chain recombines TRBV7-8 with TRBJ2-1, with D perhaps matching TRBD1 (6 bases). Trimming shortened V by 4 bases and J by 2 bases, and 12 bases separated the two germline ends. Germline assignment: CDR1 SGHVS and CDR2 FQNEAQ. This CDR3 is built from 15 residues. The CDR3 nucleotides read TGTGCCAGCAGCTCAAACAGGGATCCCTACAATGAGCAGTTCTTC. This encodes CASSSNRDPYNEQFF.

This clone was seen many times. This chain uses TRBV7-9 with TRBJ2-7; TRBD1 agrees at 8 bases. The CDR3 is 15 residues long. The V gene end was trimmed by 2 bases and the J gene end by 4 bases; junction bases not matched to a gene: 7. The germline V gene encodes CDR1 SEHNR and CDR2 FQNEAQ (reference sequence). The CDR3 sequence is CASSLNYRGIYEQYF. The CDR3 DNA is TGTGCCAGCAGCTTAAACTACAGGGGGATATACGAGCAGTACTTC.

This clone was found many times. The chain uses TRBV7-9 and TRBJ2-5; TRBD2 aligns across 10 bases. Germline V CDR1 and CDR2: SEHNR, FQNEAQ (reference sequence). The CDR3 is made up of 16 amino acids. Trimming cost V 1 base and J 7 bases; bases outside gene matches: 9. Here the CDR3 reads CASSLGTGLAQVTQYF. The CDR3 nucleotides read TGTGCCAGCAGCTTAGGAACGGGACTAGCGCAGGTGACCCAGTACTTC.

This clone was observed a few times. The chain carries TRBV2 and TRBJ1-5; D call uncertain. The CDR3 is 14 residues long. Trimming took 6 bases from V and 2 from J, leaving 11 bases between them. In germline, CDR1 is SNHLY, CDR2 FYNNEI. The CDR3 DNA reads as TGTGCCAGCAGGATGGAGAAGGGCAATCAGCCCCAGCATTTT. As protein: CASRMEKGNQPQHF.

This clone showed up just a few times. This chain uses TRBV29-1 with TRBJ2-3, with D possibly called TRBD1 or TRBD2 (5 bases each). The CDR3 is 13 amino acids. The V and J ends lost 4 bases and 2 bases respectively, with 10 bases between them. Germline loops: CDR1 SQVTM, CDR2 ANQGSEA. The CDR3 is CSVGGVLTDTQYF. The CDR3 DNA is TGCAGCGTTGGAGGGGTGCTCACAGATACGCAGTATTTT.

This clone was observed a few times. V usage is TRBV23-1 and J usage is TRBJ1-2, with 10 bases identical to TRBD1. TRBV23-1 belongs to the ORF category, with a function that is uncertain. The CDR3 spans 15 residues. Trimming took 0 bases from V and 7 from J; bases not matched to a gene: 5. The CDR3 reads CASSQSQTGGFGYTF. CDR3 in DNA: TGCGCCAGCAGTCAATCTCAGACAGGGGGCTTTGGCTACACCTTC.

V is TRBV2 and J is TRBJ1-1, with unresolved D. The germline gives CDR1 SNHLY, CDR2 FYNNEI. The V end lost 7 bases, the J end lost 6 bases, and 12 bases lay between the germline ends. The CDR3 contains 12 residues. The chain's CDR3 is CASMKSVAEAFF. For the CDR3, the DNA is TGTGCCAGCATGAAGAGTGTAGCTGAAGCTTTCTTT.

This clone was observed once. The genes are TRBV2 and TRBJ2-3; D gene uncertain. V was clipped by 7 bases and J by 9 bases, with 17 bases between them. This CDR3 comprises 13 residues. Germline-derived CDR1 and CDR2 are SNHLY and FYNNEI. CDR3 sequence reads: CASTVDGSSTQYF. The DNA of the CDR3 is TGTGCCAGCACTGTTGACGGGTCATCGACGCAGTATTTT.

The rearrangement uses TRBV29-1 and TRBJ2-2; 10 nucleotides agree with TRBD1. J gave up 5 bases and V 7 bases, and 1 base lay outside the gene matches. CDR3 length equals 12 residues. Germline V gene data show CDR1 as SQVTM and CDR2 as ANQGSEA. DNA for the CDR3: TGCAGCGGGGGACAGGGGACCGGGGAGCTGTTTTTT. This gives the protein CSGGQGTGELFF.

V gene TRBV2 combines with J gene TRBJ1-2, with unresolved D. Trimming left V 3 bases short and J 9 bases short, with 11 bases between. Per germline, CDR1 SNHLY and CDR2 FYNNEI. The CDR3 sequence is 12 residues long. The CDR3 loop is CASSESQERYTF. The CDR3 nucleotides read TGTGCCAGCAGTGAGTCGCAGGAACGCTACACCTTC.

Turning to this clone: The same CDR3 arises from other DNA sequences in this sample as well. The chain joins TRBV29-1 to TRBJ2-4; D may be TRBD1 (5 bases). The germline V and J ends were trimmed by 3 bases and 0 bases, with 6 bases remaining between them. CDR1 and CDR2 from the germline V gene are SQVTM and ANQGSEA. The CDR3 contains 13 residues. CDR3 in amino acids: CSVEGRAKNIQYF. The CDR3 DNA is TGCAGCGTTGAGGGGCGAGCCAAAAACATTCAGTACTTC. Together with reference TRBV29-1 and TRBJ2-4, the CDR3 gives the full variable domain: SAVISQKPSRDICQRGTSLTIQCQVDSQVTMMFWYRQQPGQSLTLIATANQGSEATYESGFVIDKFPISRPNLTFSTLTVSNMSPEDSSIYLCSVEGRAKNIQYFGAGTRLSVL.

The V and J genes are TRBV27 and TRBJ2-7; D may match TRBD1 or TRBD2 (5 bases each). Germline V gives CDR1 MNHEY, CDR2 SMNVEV (reference sequence). The length of the CDR3 is 15 residues. The V end lost 4 bases, the J end lost 4 bases, and 17 bases lay between the germline ends. CDR3 bases: TGTGCCAGCAGTTACAGGTCGCTAGCTAGATACGAGCAGTACTTC. Translation gives CASSYRSLARYEQYF.

This chain links TRBV4-1 with TRBJ1-5; D unclear. Trimming pared 1 base from V and 9 bases from J, leaving 16 bases between. Germline V lookup: CDR1 MGHRA, CDR2 YSYEKL. The CDR3 is made up of 15 amino acids. This CDR3 reads CASSQATSTGWPQHF. The CDR3 DNA reads TGCGCCAGCAGCCAAGCCACTTCGACCGGGTGGCCCCAGCATTTT.

The V gene is TRBV7-2, the J gene TRBJ1-1; D gene uncertain. V lost 1 base to trimming and J lost 0 bases, with 12 bases between them. CDR1 is SGHTA, CDR2 FQGNSA, per germline. The CDR3 has 16 residues. CDR3 region: CASSLGVPYMNTEAFF. For the CDR3, the DNA is TGTGCCAGCAGCTTAGGAGTTCCGTACATGAACACTGAAGCTTTCTTT. The full variable domain, completed using reference TRBV7-2 and TRBJ1-1, is GAGVSQSPSNKVTEKGKDVELRCDPISGHTALYWYRQSLGQGLEFLIYFQGNSAPDKSGLPSDRFSAERTGGSVSTLTIQRTQQEDSAVYLCASSLGVPYMNTEAFFGQGTRLTVV.

The rearrangement links TRBV29-1 to TRBJ2-7; D is possibly TRBD1 or TRBD2 (5 bases each). The ends were cut back, 5 bases at V and 4 bases at J, with 15 bases in the middle. CDR3 length equals 13 residues. Germline V lookup: CDR1 SQVTM, CDR2 ANQGSEA. The CDR3 reads CSVPGTESYEQYF. The DNA of the CDR3 is TGCAGCGTTCCCGGGACGGAAAGTTACGAGCAGTACTTC.

This clone occurred many times. The chain combines TRBV5-5 with TRBJ2-3; D is possibly TRBD1 or TRBD2 (6 bases each). From germline, CDR1 is SGHKS and CDR2 YYEKEE (reference sequence). The length of the CDR3 is 13 residues. Trimming took off 4 bases at V and 8 bases at J, with 14 bases between the two ends. CDR3 residues: CASSGGLESTQYF. The CDR3 DNA reads TGTGCCAGCAGCGGGGGGCTAGAATCTACGCAGTATTTT.